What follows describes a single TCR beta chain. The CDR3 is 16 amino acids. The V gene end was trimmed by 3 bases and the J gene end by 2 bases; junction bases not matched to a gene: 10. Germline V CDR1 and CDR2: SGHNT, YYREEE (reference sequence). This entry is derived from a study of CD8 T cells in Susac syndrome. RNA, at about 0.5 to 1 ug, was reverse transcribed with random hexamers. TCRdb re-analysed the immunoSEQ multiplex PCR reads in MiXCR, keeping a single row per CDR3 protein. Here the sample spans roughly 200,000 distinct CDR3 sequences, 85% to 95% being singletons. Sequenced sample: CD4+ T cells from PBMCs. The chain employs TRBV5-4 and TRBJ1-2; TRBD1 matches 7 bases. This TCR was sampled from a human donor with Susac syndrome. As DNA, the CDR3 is TGTGCCAGCAGCTCGGCTGCCGAGGGACAGAACTATGGCTACACCTTC. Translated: CASSSAAEGQNYGYTF.